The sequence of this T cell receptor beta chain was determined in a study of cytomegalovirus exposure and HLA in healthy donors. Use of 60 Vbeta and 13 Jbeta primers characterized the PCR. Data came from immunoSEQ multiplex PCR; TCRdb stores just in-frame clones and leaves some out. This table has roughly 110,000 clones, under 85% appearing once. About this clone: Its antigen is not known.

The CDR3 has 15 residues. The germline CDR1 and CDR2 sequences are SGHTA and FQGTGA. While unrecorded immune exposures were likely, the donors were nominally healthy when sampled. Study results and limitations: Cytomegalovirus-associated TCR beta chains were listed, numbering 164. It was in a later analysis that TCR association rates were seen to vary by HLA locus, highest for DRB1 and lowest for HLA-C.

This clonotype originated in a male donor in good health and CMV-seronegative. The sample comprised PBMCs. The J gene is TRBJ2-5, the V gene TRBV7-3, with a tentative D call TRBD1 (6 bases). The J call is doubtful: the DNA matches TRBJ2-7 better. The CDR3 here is CASSLGIGQFYEQYF. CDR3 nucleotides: TGTGCCAGCAGTCTGGGGATAGGACAGTTCTACGAGCAGTACTTC.